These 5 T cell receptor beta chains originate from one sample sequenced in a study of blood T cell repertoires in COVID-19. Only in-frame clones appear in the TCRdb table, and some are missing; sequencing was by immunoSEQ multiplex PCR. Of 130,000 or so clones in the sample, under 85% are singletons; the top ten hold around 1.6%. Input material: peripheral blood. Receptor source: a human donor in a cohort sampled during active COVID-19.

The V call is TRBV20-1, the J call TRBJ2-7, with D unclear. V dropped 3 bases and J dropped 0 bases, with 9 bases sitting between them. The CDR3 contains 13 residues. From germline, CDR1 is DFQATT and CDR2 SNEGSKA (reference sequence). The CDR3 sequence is CSASSPSSYEQYF. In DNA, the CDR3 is TGCAGTGCTAGTAGTCCTAGCTCCTACGAGCAGTACTTC.

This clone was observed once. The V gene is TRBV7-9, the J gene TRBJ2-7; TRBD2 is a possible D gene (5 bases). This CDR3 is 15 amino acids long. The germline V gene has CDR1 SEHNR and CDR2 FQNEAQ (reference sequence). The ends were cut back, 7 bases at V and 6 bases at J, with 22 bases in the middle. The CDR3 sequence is CASTARGGEVGEQYF. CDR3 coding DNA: TGTGCCAGCACTGCACGAGGAGGCGAAGTAGGCGAGCAGTACTTC.

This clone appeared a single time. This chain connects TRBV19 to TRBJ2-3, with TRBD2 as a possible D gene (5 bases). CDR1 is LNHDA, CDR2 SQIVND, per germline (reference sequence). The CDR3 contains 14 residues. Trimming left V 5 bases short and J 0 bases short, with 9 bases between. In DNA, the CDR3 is TGTGCCAGTAGTCCCCGGACTAGCACAGATACGCAGTATTTT. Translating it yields CASSPRTSTDTQYF.

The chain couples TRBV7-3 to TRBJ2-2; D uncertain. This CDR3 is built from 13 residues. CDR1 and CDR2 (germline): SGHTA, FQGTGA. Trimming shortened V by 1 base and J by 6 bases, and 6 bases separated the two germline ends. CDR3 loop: CASSLSVPGELFF. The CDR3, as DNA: TGTGCCAGCAGCTTAAGCGTCCCCGGGGAGCTGTTTTTT.

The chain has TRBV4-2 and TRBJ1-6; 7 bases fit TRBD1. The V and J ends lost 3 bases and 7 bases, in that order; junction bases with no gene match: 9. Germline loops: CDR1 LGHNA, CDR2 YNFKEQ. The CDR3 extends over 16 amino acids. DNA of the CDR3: TGTGCCAGCAGCCAGGTGTACCGGGACAGCAATTCACCCCTCCACTTT. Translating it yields CASSQVYRDSNSPLHF.